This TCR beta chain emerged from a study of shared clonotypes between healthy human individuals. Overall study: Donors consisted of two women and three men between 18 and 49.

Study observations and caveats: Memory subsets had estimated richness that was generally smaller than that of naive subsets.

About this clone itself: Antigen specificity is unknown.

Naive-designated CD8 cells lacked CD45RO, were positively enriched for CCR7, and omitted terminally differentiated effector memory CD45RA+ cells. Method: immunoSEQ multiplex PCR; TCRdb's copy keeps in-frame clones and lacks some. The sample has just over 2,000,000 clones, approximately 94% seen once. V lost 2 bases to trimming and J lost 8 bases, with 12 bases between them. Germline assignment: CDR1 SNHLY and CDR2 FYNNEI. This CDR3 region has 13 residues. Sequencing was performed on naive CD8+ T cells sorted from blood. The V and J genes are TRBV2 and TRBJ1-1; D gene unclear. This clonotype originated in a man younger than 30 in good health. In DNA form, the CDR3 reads TGTGCCAGCAGTGAACTCTTCTTGGGGGAAGCTTTCTTT. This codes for CASSELFLGEAFF.